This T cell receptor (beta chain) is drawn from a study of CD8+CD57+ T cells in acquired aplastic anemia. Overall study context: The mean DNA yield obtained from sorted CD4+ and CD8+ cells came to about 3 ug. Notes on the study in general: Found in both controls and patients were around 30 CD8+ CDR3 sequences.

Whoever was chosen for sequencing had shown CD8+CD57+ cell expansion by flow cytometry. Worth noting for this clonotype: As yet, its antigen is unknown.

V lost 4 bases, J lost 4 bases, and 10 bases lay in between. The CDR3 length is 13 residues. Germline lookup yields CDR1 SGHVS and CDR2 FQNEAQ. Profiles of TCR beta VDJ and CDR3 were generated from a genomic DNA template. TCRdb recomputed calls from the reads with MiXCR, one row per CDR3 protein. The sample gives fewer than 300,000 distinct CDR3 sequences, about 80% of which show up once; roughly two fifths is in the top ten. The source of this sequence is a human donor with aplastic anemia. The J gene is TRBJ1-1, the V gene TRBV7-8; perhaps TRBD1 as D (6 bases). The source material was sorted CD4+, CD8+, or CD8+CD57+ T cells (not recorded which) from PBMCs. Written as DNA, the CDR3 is TGTGCCAGCAGCTCCAAGGGGGGCACTGAAGCTTTCTTT. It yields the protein CASSSKGGTEAFF.